The 18 T cell receptor beta chains listed next were all sequenced from one sample in a study of shared clonotypes between healthy human individuals. The repertoire was sequenced with immunoSEQ multiplex PCR; TCRdb's copy has only in-frame clones and lacks some. The table includes some 380,000 clones, around 96% detected once. Material for sequencing was memory CD8+ T cells sorted from blood. Subset denoted: CD45RO+ cells pooled with CCR7-negative TemRA cells. The receptor set was obtained from a man aged 25-45 years in good health.

The chain carries TRBV5-5 and TRBJ2-5; D ambiguous. In germline, CDR1 is SGHKS, CDR2 YYEKEE (reference sequence). The CDR3 covers 11 residues. V gave up 2 bases and J gave up 2 bases, with 1 base separating them. CDR3 DNA: TGTGCCAGCAGCTTACAAGAGACCCAGTACTTC. This encodes CASSLQETQYF.

The chain links TRBV5-6 to TRBJ2-7, with no clear D. V lost 1 base and J 6 bases, leaving 5 bases between the germline ends. CDR1 and CDR2 from the germline V gene are SGHDT and YYEEEE. The CDR3 runs 11 residues. Here the CDR3 reads CASSLLGEQYF. In DNA, the CDR3 is TGTGCCAGCAGCTTGTTAGGCGAGCAGTACTTC.

Written as DNA, the CDR3 is TGTGCCAGTAGTAGGGATTACAATAGAGCCCAGTACTTC. Translation: CASSRDYNRAQYF. The chain combines TRBV19 with TRBJ2-5; D remains unclear. V was shortened by 4 bases and J by 9 bases, with 15 bases between the two germline ends. CDR1 and CDR2 (germline): LNHDA, SQIVND (reference sequence). The CDR3 loop spans 13 amino acids.

This rearrangement joins TRBV6-6 to TRBJ1-5, with 11 bases fitting TRBD1. Germline CDR1 is MNHNY and CDR2 is SVGAGI (reference sequence). V trimming: 6 bases; J trimming: 6 bases; junction bases outside the gene matches: 7. The CDR3 covers 15 residues. CDR3 protein: CASRSGTGGTQPQHF. CDR3 in DNA: TGTGCCAGCAGGTCCGGGACAGGGGGGACTCAGCCCCAGCATTTT.

The chain employs TRBV19 and TRBJ2-7; D ambiguous. Germline values: CDR1 LNHDA, CDR2 SQIVND (reference sequence). CDR3 size: 13 residues. The germline V and J ends were trimmed by 5 bases and 1 base, with 9 bases remaining between them. The CDR3 sequence: CASSVSLSYEQYF. The CDR3 DNA reads as TGTGCCAGTAGTGTTAGCCTATCCTACGAGCAGTACTTC.

The rearrangement links TRBV7-8 to TRBJ1-1; D is uncertain. There are 11 residues in the CDR3. Between the trimmed V and J ends, which lost 4 bases and 7 bases, there was a span of 7 bases. CDR1 and CDR2 from the germline V gene are SGHVS and FQNEAQ. The DNA for the CDR3 is TGTGCCAGCAGCTCGAACGGTGAAGCTTTCTTT. Residues: CASSSNGEAFF.

On this clone itself: Relative to the germline gene, one junction end is altered; a read error may explain this. The sample has other DNA sequences that encode this CDR3 too. The chain carries TRBV5-5 and TRBJ2-7; D perhaps matches TRBD1 (7 bases). Looked up from germline, CDR1 is SGHKS and CDR2 is YYEKEE (reference sequence). The CDR3 is 14 amino acids. The CDR3 here is CASRGFVSGDEQYF. The CDR3 nucleotides read TGCGCCAGCAGGGGGTTTGTCTCGGGGGACGAGCAGTACTTC.

The CDR3 protein is CASSFVTGPYTQYF. DNA of the CDR3: TGTGCCAGCAGCTTCGTGACAGGTCCTTATACGCAGTATTTT. The chain is built from TRBV7-9 and TRBJ2-3; D might be TRBD1 (6 bases). Trimming shortened V by 3 bases and J by 7 bases, and 14 bases separated the two germline ends. The CDR3 length is 14 residues. The germline CDR1 and CDR2 sequences are SEHNR and FQNEAQ (reference sequence).

The chain's CDR3 is CASEGADRDSYEQYF. The CDR3 coding sequence is TGTGCCAGCGAAGGGGCCGACCGGGACAGCTACGAGCAGTACTTC. The chain employs TRBV28 and TRBJ2-7, with TRBD1 matching 7 bases. This CDR3 is 15 amino acids long. J gave up 3 bases and V 8 bases, and 13 bases lay outside the gene matches. Germline values: CDR1 MDHEN, CDR2 SYDVKM. The whole variable domain, filled in from reference TRBV28 and TRBJ2-7, reads DVKVTQSSRYLVKRTGEKVFLECVQDMDHENMFWYRQDPGLGLRLIYFSYDVKMKEKGDIPEGYSVSREKKERFSLILESASTNQTSMYLCASEGADRDSYEQYFGPGTRLTVT.

The chain is built from TRBV27 and TRBJ1-4; tentatively, D is TRBD1 (6 bases). This CDR3 is built from 14 residues. V was cut by 5 bases and J by 8 bases, with 15 bases left in between. The germline gives CDR1 MNHEY, CDR2 SMNVEV (reference sequence). Here the CDR3 reads CASSPTGGWEKLFF. The CDR3 DNA reads TGTGCCAGCAGTCCCACGGGGGGCTGGGAAAAACTGTTTTTT.

The genes are TRBV11-3 and TRBJ2-7, with no clear D. Trimming pared 2 bases from V and 0 bases from J, leaving 8 bases between. The CDR3 is made up of 14 amino acids. The germline gives CDR1 SGHNT, CDR2 YENEEA. CDR3 bases: TGTGCCAGCAGCTTATCCCAAAGCTCCTACGAGCAGTACTTC. Its translation is CASSLSQSSYEQYF.

This rearrangement joins TRBV27 to TRBJ2-7; the D gene is possibly TRBD1 (6 bases). V dropped 2 bases and J dropped 1 base, with 12 bases sitting between them. CDR1 is MNHEY and CDR2 is SMNVEV in the germline V gene (reference sequence). The CDR3 is 15 amino acids. In nucleotides, the CDR3 is TGTGCCAGCAGTTTACAGGCTCAGGGGTCCTACGAGCAGTACTTC. Protein sequence: CASSLQAQGSYEQYF.

The V call is TRBV15, the J call TRBJ1-5; D gene uncertain. Germline lookup yields CDR1 LNHNV and CDR2 YYDKDF (reference sequence). CDR3 length: 14 residues. V shed 0 bases and J shed 4 bases, with 7 bases lying between them. CDR3: CATSRDWGNQPQHF. The CDR3 DNA follows: TGTGCCACCAGCAGAGATTGGGGAAATCAGCCCCAGCATTTT.

This chain connects TRBV18 to TRBJ2-1; D is uncertain. Per the germline V gene, CDR1 is KGHSH and CDR2 is LQKENI. This CDR3 spans 15 amino acids. Trimming shortened V by 3 bases and J by 0 bases, and 9 bases separated the two germline ends. Here the CDR3 reads CASSPAEFSYNEQFF. In DNA, the CDR3 is TGTGCCAGCTCACCCGCGGAATTCTCCTACAATGAGCAGTTCTTC.

The V call is TRBV6-6, the J call TRBJ2-2, with 13 bases fitting TRBD2. The germline V gene encodes CDR1 MNHNY and CDR2 SVGAGI (reference sequence). J lost 4 bases, V lost 4 bases, and 0 bases had no gene match. The CDR3 has 15 residues. The CDR3 region has the DNA TGTGCCAGCAGTTGGACTAGCGGGAGCACCGGGGAGCTGTTTTTT. Its protein product is CASSWTSGSTGELFF.

The gene calls are TRBV10-3 and TRBJ2-3; TRBD2 matches 12 bases. The CDR3 has 15 amino acids. Trimming removed 4 bases from V and 6 bases from J; junction bases left unmatched: 5. Germline-derived CDR1 and CDR2 are ENHRY and SYGVKD. CDR3 loop: CAISATSGSSDTQYF. CDR3 nucleotide sequence: TGTGCCATCAGTGCGACTAGCGGGAGTTCGGATACGCAGTATTTT.

The chain carries TRBV6-5 and TRBJ1-2; 8 bases fit TRBD1. CDR1 MNHEY and CDR2 SVGAGI come from the germline V gene. V dropped 7 bases and J dropped 4; count of bases not matched to a gene: 5. The CDR3 totals 13 residues. CDR3 sequence: CASTLDRGYGYTF. The CDR3 coding sequence is TGTGCCAGCACCCTCGACAGGGGCTATGGCTACACCTTC.

This clone was recorded only once. The CDR3: CAWSRGETQYF. CDR3 bases: TGTGCCTGGAGTAGGGGGGAGACCCAGTACTTC. The rearrangement joins TRBV30 to TRBJ2-5; possibly TRBD1 for D (6 bases). Germline loops: CDR1 GTSNPN, CDR2 SVGIG (reference sequence). The CDR3 consists of 11 residues. V lost 2 bases to trimming and J lost 5 bases, with 6 bases between them.